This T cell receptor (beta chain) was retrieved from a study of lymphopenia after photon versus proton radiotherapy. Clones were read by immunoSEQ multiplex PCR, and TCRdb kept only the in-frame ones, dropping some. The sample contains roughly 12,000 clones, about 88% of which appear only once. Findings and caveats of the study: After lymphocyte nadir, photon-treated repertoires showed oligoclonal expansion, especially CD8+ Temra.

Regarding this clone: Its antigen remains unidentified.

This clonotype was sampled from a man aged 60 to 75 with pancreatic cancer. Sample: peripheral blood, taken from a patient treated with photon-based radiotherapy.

CDR3 residues: CAWNLAGWGYNEQFF. CDR3 DNA: TGTGCCTGGAACTTAGCGGGGTGGGGGTACAATGAGCAGTTCTTC. This rearrangement joins TRBV30 to TRBJ2-1; 8 nucleotides align to TRBD2. Germline values: CDR1 GTSNPN, CDR2 SVGIG (reference sequence). The CDR3 sequence is 15 residues long. V was pared by 4 bases and J by 4 bases, with 9 bases of the junction left unmatched.